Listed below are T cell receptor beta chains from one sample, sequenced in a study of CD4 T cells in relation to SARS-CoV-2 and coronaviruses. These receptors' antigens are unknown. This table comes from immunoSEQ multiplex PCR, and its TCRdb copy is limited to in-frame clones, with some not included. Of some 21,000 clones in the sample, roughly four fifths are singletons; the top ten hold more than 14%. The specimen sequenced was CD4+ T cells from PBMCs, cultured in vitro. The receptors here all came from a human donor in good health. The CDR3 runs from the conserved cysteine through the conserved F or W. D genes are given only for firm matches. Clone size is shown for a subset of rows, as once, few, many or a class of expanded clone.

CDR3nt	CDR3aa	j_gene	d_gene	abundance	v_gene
TGTGCCAGCAGAGGGACTAGCGGCACAGATACGCAGTATTTT	CASRGTSGTDTQYF	TRBJ2-3	TRBD2	.	TRBV2
TGTGCCAGCAGCTCCAACACACGAGGGACTAATGAAAAACTGTTTTTT	CASSSNTRGTNEKLFF	TRBJ1-4	.	.	TRBV7-8
TGTGCCAGCAGCTTCAGCGGGACCGGCGCGGAAGAGCAGTTCTTC	CASSFSGTGAEEQFF	TRBJ2-1	TRBD2	once	TRBV6-5
TGTGCCAGCAGGCAAAGCGGGAGGGCCATGGAGACCCAGTACTTC	CASRQSGRAMETQYF	TRBJ2-5	TRBD2	.	TRBV3-1/TRBV3-2
TGTGCCAGCTCACCCCGGGGGGGAGAAGGGACTGAAGCTTTCTTT	CASSPRGGEGTEAFF	TRBJ1-1	.	.	TRBV18
TGCAGCGTTGCGCAGGGGGCGAGAACTGAAGCTTTCTTT	CSVAQGARTEAFF	TRBJ1-1	TRBD1	.	TRBV29-1
TGCGCCAGCAGCCAAGATGGGGGTGGCTACACCTTC	CASSQDGGGYTF	TRBJ1-2	.	.	TRBV4-3
TGTGCCAGCAGCTTAGTCTATCTAGCGGGGGTCTACAATGAGCAGTTCTTC	CASSLVYLAGVYNEQFF	TRBJ2-1	TRBD2	.	TRBV7-2
TGTGCCAGCAGCCCGAGGGCCCCTGTCTACGAGCAGTACTTC	CASSPRAPVYEQYF	TRBJ2-7	.	.	TRBV5-6
TGTGCCAGCAGCTTACTGGACAGTTTCGGGCAGTACTTC	CASSLLDSFGQYF	TRBJ2-7	.	.	TRBV7-8